These 10 T cell receptor beta chains share one sample of origin, sequenced in a study of cytomegalovirus exposure and HLA in healthy donors (dated 2017 in TCRdb). Library prep was done by the immunoSEQ multiplex PCR assay. For the multiplex PCR, a mixture combining 60 forward primers for TCR Vbeta segments and 13 reverse primers for TCR Jbeta segments was used. Entries here come from immuneACCESS through TCRdb and include only in-frame sequences with V and J called. Some clones fail to appear in such tables; in the studies checked, an unresolved V gene covers under half of the shortfall, and the cause of the remainder is unknown. The sample includes about 160,000 clones, with 70% to 85% observed a single time. Of the sample, 4.3% is held by the ten largest clones. Specimen: PBMCs. The source is a man aged 35-49 years in good health and CMV-seronegative.

J is TRBJ1-2 and V is TRBV4-1, with 7 bases lining up with TRBD1. V gave up 2 bases and J gave up 5 bases; unmatched junction bases: 8. The CDR3 length is 15 residues. Germline loops: CDR1 MGHRA, CDR2 YSYEKL. The CDR3 region is CASSQYEGAIYGYTF. In DNA form, the CDR3 reads TGCGCCAGCAGCCAATATGAGGGGGCGATATATGGCTACACCTTC.

A few counts support this clone. The genes are TRBV30 and TRBJ1-4; tentatively, D is TRBD1 (5 bases). Germline-derived CDR1 and CDR2 are GTSNPN and SVGIG (reference sequence). Trimming pared 0 bases from V and 8 bases from J, leaving 16 bases between. The CDR3 consists of 15 residues. The CDR3 coding sequence is TGTGCCTGGAGTGTACCCAGGGATGGAGTCGAAAAACTGTTTTTT. As protein: CAWSVPRDGVEKLFF.

The rearrangement links TRBV6-1 to TRBJ1-6; 7 positions agree with TRBD1. The germline gives CDR1 MNHNS, CDR2 SASEGT. Germline trimming cut 2 bases from V and 0 bases from J; bases unmatched to any gene: 4. This CDR3 spans 17 amino acids. The CDR3 loop is CASSENRGSSYNSPLHF. CDR3 DNA sequence: TGTGCCAGCAGTGAAAACAGGGGAAGCTCCTATAATTCACCCCTCCACTTT.

Details on this clone: Other DNA sequences in this specimen translate into the identical CDR3. J is TRBJ2-3 and V is TRBV15; D remains unclear. Germline CDR1 is LNHNV and CDR2 is YYDKDF (reference sequence). Trimming took 0 bases from V and 2 from J, leaving 6 bases between them. The CDR3 is 14 residues long. CDR3 DNA sequence: TGTGCCACCAGCAGAGATCGAGCCACAGATACGCAGTATTTT. Encoded protein: CATSRDRATDTQYF.

The chain employs TRBV28 and TRBJ1-4; weak D call: TRBD1 (6 bases). V shed 5 bases and J shed 2 bases, with 12 bases lying between them. Per germline, CDR1 MDHEN and CDR2 SYDVKM. CDR3 length equals 15 residues. The CDR3 DNA follows: TGTGCCAGCAGTGTAGGGGGACCGACTAATGAAAAACTGTTTTTT. Protein product: CASSVGGPTNEKLFF.

This clone has a handful of counts. The chain recombines TRBV2 with TRBJ1-1; 9 bases agree with TRBD1. CDR1 and CDR2 from the germline V gene are SNHLY and FYNNEI. The CDR3 runs to 14 residues. J gave up 4 bases and V 4 bases, and 4 bases lay outside the gene matches. DNA of the CDR3: TGTGCCAGCAGTGGGGAACAGGGGGCCACTGAAGCTTTCTTT. It is translated as CASSGEQGATEAFF.

The rearrangement links TRBV29-1 to TRBJ2-2; 11 bases align to TRBD2. CDR3 length: 16 amino acids. V shed 7 bases and J 0 bases; nucleotides not matched to a gene: 7. Germline assignment: CDR1 SQVTM and CDR2 ANQGSEA. The CDR3 region is CSAGLAGLSNTGELFF. The CDR3, as DNA: TGCAGCGCCGGACTAGCGGGCCTATCGAACACCGGGGAGCTGTTTTTT.

This clone was found once. The chain recombines TRBV19 with TRBJ1-1, with 11 positions matching TRBD1. Germline CDR1 reads LNHDA; CDR2 reads SQIVND (reference sequence). The V segment lost 4 bases and the J segment 4 bases; nucleotides outside the gene matches: 5. The CDR3 totals 15 residues. CDR3 nucleotides: TGTGCCAGTAGTACCGGACAGGGGGCGAGCACTGAAGCTTTCTTT. The encoded protein is CASSTGQGASTEAFF.

The rearrangement links TRBV7-9 to TRBJ2-3; 8 positions agree with TRBD2. This CDR3 has 15 residues. V shed 1 base, J shed 0 bases, and the junction held 0 bases outside the gene matches. The germline V gene encodes CDR1 SEHNR and CDR2 FQNEAQ (reference sequence). The CDR3 DNA sequence: TGTGCCAGCAGCTTAGAGCGGGGGAGCACAGATACGCAGTATTTT. This gives the protein CASSLERGSTDTQYF. Supplemented by reference TRBV7-9 and TRBJ2-3, the full variable domain reads DTGVSQNPRHKITKRGQNVTFRCDPISEHNRLYWYRQTLGQGPEFLTYFQNEAQLEKSRLLSDRFSAERPKGSFSTLEIQRTEQGDSAMYLCASSLERGSTDTQYFGPGTRLTVL.

This rearrangement joins TRBV18 to TRBJ2-3; 9 nucleotides agree with TRBD2. The CDR3 is 17 residues long. The germline V gene has CDR1 KGHSH and CDR2 LQKENI. V was clipped by 3 bases and J by 4 bases; unmatched bases: 11. CDR3 DNA sequence: TGTGCCAGCTCACCGCCCTCAAGCGGGGGGTTCTCAGATACGCAGTATTTT. Its translation: CASSPPSSGGFSDTQYF. Drawing the rest from reference TRBV18 and TRBJ2-3, the complete variable domain is NAGVMQNPRHLVRRRGQEARLRCSPMKGHSHVYWYRQLPEEGLKFMVYLQKENIIDESGMPKERFSAEFPKEGPSILRIQQVVRGDSAAYFCASSPPSSGGFSDTQYFGPGTRLTVL.